The source of this T cell receptor beta chain is a study of blood T cell repertoires in COVID-19. As for the study in general: Samples taken during acute and convalescent COVID-19 were collected in the United States, Italy and Spain. Sample material is recorded as cDNA or gDNA derived from T cells, B-cell-depleted T cells, or PBMCs.

Original data processing: Amplification of reference gene primers provided the estimated nucleated cell counts. Data came from immunoSEQ multiplex PCR; TCRdb stores just in-frame clones and leaves some out. V, J and clone size reflect that table, while D and trimming were determined from the DNA. The data contain roughly 90,000 clones, 80% of them singletons. CDR1 is SNHLY, CDR2 FYNNEI, per germline. The V and J ends lost 6 bases and 5 bases, in that order; junction bases with no gene match: 5. There are 14 residues in the CDR3. V and J are TRBV2 and TRBJ1-5; 9 nucleotides match TRBD1. Input material: peripheral blood. The receptor was derived from a woman aged 70 to 79 with acute or convalescent COVID-19. The CDR3 coding sequence is TGTGCCAGCAGCTACCGGGACAGGGATCAGCCCCAGCATTTT. Its protein product is CASSYRDRDQPQHF.